The entry that follows covers one TCR beta chain sequence. There is no known antigen for this receptor. Per-base quality was not reported, and no clone a single base away is much larger than it. This sample was taken from a study of glioma-infiltrating T cells (dated by TCRdb to 2016 to 2018). At the level of the whole study: Low-grade gliomas were WHO grade II oligodendrogliomas or astrocytomas, and glioblastomas were WHO grade IV tumors sampled at initial rather than recurrent diagnosis. To measure how far tissue and blood T-cell populations diverged, each tissue-infiltrating repertoire was compared against the peripheral blood repertoire of the same patient. Three low-grade glioma patients, under ten primary glioblastoma patients and three non-glioma patients contributing non-neoplastic brain tissue were included in the paired cohort. The sequencing target for blood libraries was roughly 4- to 10-fold coverage of roughly 950,000 peripheral T cells. TCR alpha- and beta-chain repertoires were sequenced from glioma tissue, non-neoplastic brain tissue and matched peripheral blood mononuclear cells. Dexamethasone was administered to glioma patients for six or fewer days before surgery. The full study reports these points: Very few CDR3 sequences were shared between tissue and blood, attributed to high CDR3 diversity and limited sampling. Small numbers underpinned the group comparisons: roughly 8 glioblastoma patients, three low-grade glioma patients and three non-neoplastic patients. A signature set of shared blood CDR3 motifs marked patients with low tissue-blood divergence and was depleted in highly divergent patients. VJ-independent divergence between tissue and blood was below expectation in non-neoplastic patients but above expectation in all gliomas, especially low-grade gliomas.

As encoded in the germline V gene, CDR1 is SGHTA while CDR2 is FQGNSA. The junction shows trimming of 5 bases on V and 0 bases on J, and the gene matches do not reach 3 bases of it. From the cysteine through the phenylalanine, the CDR3 covers 14 amino acids. The retained sequence is limited to the CDR3, 42 bases, with the frame set at the first base. The iRepertoire nested amplicon-rescue multiplex PCR (arm-PCR) platform was used to amplify TCR alpha and beta CDR3 regions from RNA. The input for one-step reverse transcription and amplification was roughly 95-450 ng of either tissue mRNA or PBMC total RNA. Following bead purification, Illumina adapters were added through a secondary multiplex PCR, and the libraries were then gel-purified between 200 and 400 bp. The libraries contained internal 6-nucleotide barcodes that were used for demultiplexing. Sequencing of the libraries was done on an Illumina MiSeq using 2x220 or 2x250 nucleotide paired-end reads. The study's own analysis went as follows. Paired reads were merged with FLASH 1.2.11 and aligned to the GRCh37 human genome with BWA-MEM before extracting TRA and TRB reads. V and J assignment used an IMGT-derived reference of cassette sequences and CDR3 motifs that included pseudogenes. Reads were translated in three frames, and productive CDR3s were defined as those with a C...FGXG motif and no stop codons. A clonotype was defined as a unique combination of a V-J cassette pair and a CDR3 amino acid sequence. Filtering of reads was based on Hamming distance, with the threshold set by the sequence error rate of each sample in mapped regions. TCRdb reworked the public reads: Q25 trimming with fastp, MiXCR clone assembly, productive beta chains retained. Identical CDR3 protein sequences are pooled into one entry, listed with their most common genes and DNA. These V and J calls are TCRdb output, not the study's own analysis. The sample records around 390,000 distinct CDR3 sequences, around 45% of which are singletons. Approximately 12% of the sample comes from the top ten.

Immediately after resection, surgical brain or tumor specimens were cryofrozen in liquid nitrogen, and peripheral blood cells were collected at the same time. The source material was glioma tissue, nonneoplastic brain tissue, or PBMCs (not recorded which). The origin of this receptor is a human donor with low-grade glioma or glioblastoma, undergoing nonglioma brain surgery, or in good health (not recorded which). The chain uses TRBV7-2 and TRBJ2-5; 7 middle bases align to TRBD1. The base sequence is TGTGCCAGCAGCCAGGACAGGTACCAAGAGACCCAGTACTTC. The resulting protein is CASSQDRYQETQYF.